This TCR beta chain was observed in a study of PD-1 blockade in classical Hodgkin lymphoma. A remark on this clone: Other DNA sequences of this sample code for an identical CDR3.

Every patient had relapsed following autologous stem cell transplantation, and cohorts differed in brentuximab vedotin exposure. Generated by immunoSEQ multiplex PCR, the TCRdb table keeps only in-frame clones and is missing some. The sample lists around 91,000 clones, roughly four fifths occurring once. Deletions cut 2 bases from V and 5 bases from J, with 10 bases between. CDR1 is SGHRS, CDR2 YFSETQ, per germline. CDR3 size: 13 residues. The starting material was peripheral blood mononuclear cells (PBMCs), obtained before the second cycle of nivolumab. The sequence derives from a human donor with classical Hodgkin lymphoma. This chain links TRBV5-1 with TRBJ2-5, with D perhaps matching TRBD1 or TRBD2 (6 bases each). Written as DNA, the CDR3 is TGCGCCAGCAGCTTTCAGGGGAGGGAGACCCAGTACTTC. Translation: CASSFQGRETQYF.